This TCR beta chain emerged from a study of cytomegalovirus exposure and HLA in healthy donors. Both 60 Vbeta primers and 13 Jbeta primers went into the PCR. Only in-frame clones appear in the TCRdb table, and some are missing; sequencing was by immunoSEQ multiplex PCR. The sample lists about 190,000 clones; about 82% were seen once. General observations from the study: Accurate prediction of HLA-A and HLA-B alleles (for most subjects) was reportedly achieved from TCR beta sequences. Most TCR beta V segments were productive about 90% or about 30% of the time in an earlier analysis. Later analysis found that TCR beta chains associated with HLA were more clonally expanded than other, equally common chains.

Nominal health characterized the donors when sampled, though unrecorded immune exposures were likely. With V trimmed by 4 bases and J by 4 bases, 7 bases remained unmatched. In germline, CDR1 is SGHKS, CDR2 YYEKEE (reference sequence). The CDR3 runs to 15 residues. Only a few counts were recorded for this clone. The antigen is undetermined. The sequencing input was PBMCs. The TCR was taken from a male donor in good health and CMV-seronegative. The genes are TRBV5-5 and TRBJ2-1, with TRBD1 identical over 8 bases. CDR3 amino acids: CASSPETGAYNEQFF. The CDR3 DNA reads TGTGCCAGCAGCCCGGAGACAGGGGCTTACAATGAGCAGTTCTTC.